The subject of this entry is one T cell receptor (beta chain). There is no known antigen for this receptor. Base quality data are lacking; no much larger clone is found one base away. TCR beta CDR3 regions were amplified from RNA transcripts. A first-round RT-PCR of the TCR CDR3 used the HTBI primer set with the Qiagen OneStep RT-PCR kit. The libraries were constructed in a second round of multiplex PCR and then size-selected and purified. Paired-end sequencing of the libraries was performed with 100 bp reads on an Illumina HiSeq2000. The paper's processing steps were these. SOAPnuke was used to process the raw data, with reads discarded if the reads contained adapters or uncalled bases, had a mean Phred below 15, or lacked an exact constant-primer or identifier match. COPE v1.2.5 was used to merge the high-quality paired reads, and each unique nucleotide sequence was defined as a clonotype. Clonotypes were aligned to IMGT TRBV, TRBD and TRBJ reference segments using MiTCR v1.1. Analysis was restricted to V-J combinations with a frequency above 0.0001, which covered about 99% of repertoires. A TCS score was defined as the ratio between F50 (clonal expansion) and ExV (chaos), using BLOSUM62-based TCRdist between CDR3 peptides within each V-J. Welch's t-statistics and random forest reduced some 510 V-J features to about 13, which were used in a naive Bayes classifier (R e1071). Clones were called with MiXCR by TCRdb after fastp trimmed the public reads at Q25, and only in-frame beta chains were retained. One record per CDR3 amino acid sequence lists the most common genes and DNA. For this entry, the V and J calls and clone size follow TCRdb and not the study's own pipeline. The table for this sample lists about 96,000 distinct CDR3 sequences; around 50% of them were counted only once. Roughly 27% of the sample is taken by the ten largest.

The CDR3 sequence holds 18 residues, the cysteine and phenylalanine included. Solely the CDR3 DNA is kept, with 54 bases framed from the first base. Via the germline V gene, CDR1 is SGHTA and CDR2 FQGNSA. V is pruned by 5 bases and J by 5 bases, leaving 13 bases of the junction without a gene match. Stable Graves' hyperthyroidism was defined as the absence of progression to ophthalmopathy over 18 months of follow-up. Hyperthyroidism patients were aged 18 to 65 years and newly diagnosed, with disease duration of less than 2 months. Any patient with an uncontrolled infection, another autoimmune disease, pregnancy or lactation was excluded. Clinical symptoms, serum thyroxine and TRAb, thyroid ultrasound, and orbital computed tomography formed the basis for the diagnoses. PBMCs were separated from over 9 ml of fresh peripheral blood using Ficoll-Paque density gradient centrifugation. Total RNA was extracted with Trizol reagent, and quality was checked on an Agilent 2100 Bioanalyzer.

The data originate from a study of T cells in Graves' hyperthyroidism and ophthalmopathy (dated by TCRdb to the late 2010s). Concerning the study at large: Peripheral blood samples were taken at initial diagnosis, before any treatment was given. A discovery cohort of approximately 100 patients, about 44 with Graves' ophthalmopathy and 55 to 65 with stable Graves' hyperthyroidism, was used to find distinguishing TCR V-J signatures. Prospective prediction of ophthalmopathy was tested in an independent validation cohort of 18 to 20 hyperthyroidism patients and 15 to 17 patients who later progressed to ophthalmopathy. The roughly 91 discovery patients were randomly divided into training and test sets at a 7:3 ratio. In more than five Graves' hyperthyroidism patients, the study also compared T-cell repertoires from thyroid tissue with T-cell repertoires from blood. After blood sampling, hyperthyroidism patients were treated with methimazole at a starting dose of 30 mg daily, and ophthalmopathy patients were treated with high-dose intravenous methylprednisolone. The paper reports TCR Vbeta CDR3 sequencing of 140 or so peripheral blood samples: fewer than 50 ophthalmopathy, about 75 hyperthyroidism and 17 progressor patients.

What the authors observed across the whole study: Ophthalmopathy was separated from stable hyperthyroidism by a 13 V-J signature model, with approximately 85% sensitivity and 81% to 83% specificity obtained in cross-validation and 80%/75% obtained in testing. Blood samples also contained most of the expanded thyroid clonotypes (frequency above 0.001), which suggests that blood repertoires may reflect thyroid immune responses. Sample size was not statistically predetermined, and blinding of investigators to group allocation was not performed. In validation, progression to ophthalmopathy was predicted by the model with 70.59% sensitivity and 72.22% specificity, a median of approximately 6.5 months before onset.

This chain is built from TRBV7-2 and TRBJ2-5; 14 central nucleotides agree with TRBD2. This clonotype was sampled from a woman aged 40 to 50 with Graves' hyperthyroidism. The sample consisted of blood. The nucleotide sequence reads TGTGCCAGCAGCCTAAGACTAGCGGGAGGGCCGGGGCGGGAGACCCAGTACTTC. The translation is CASSLRLAGGPGRETQYF.